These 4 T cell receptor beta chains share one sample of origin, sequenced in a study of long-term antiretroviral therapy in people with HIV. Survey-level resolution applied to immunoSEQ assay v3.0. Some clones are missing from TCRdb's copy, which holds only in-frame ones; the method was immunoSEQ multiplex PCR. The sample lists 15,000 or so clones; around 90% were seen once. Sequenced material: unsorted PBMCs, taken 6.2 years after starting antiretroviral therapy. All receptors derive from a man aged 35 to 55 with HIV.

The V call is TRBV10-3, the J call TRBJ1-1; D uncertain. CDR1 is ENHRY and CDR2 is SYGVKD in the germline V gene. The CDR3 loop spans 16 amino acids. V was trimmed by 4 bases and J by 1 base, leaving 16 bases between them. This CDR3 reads CAISGKAPVTNTEAFF. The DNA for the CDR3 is TGTGCCATCAGTGGGAAGGCCCCGGTGACGAACACTGAAGCTTTCTTT.

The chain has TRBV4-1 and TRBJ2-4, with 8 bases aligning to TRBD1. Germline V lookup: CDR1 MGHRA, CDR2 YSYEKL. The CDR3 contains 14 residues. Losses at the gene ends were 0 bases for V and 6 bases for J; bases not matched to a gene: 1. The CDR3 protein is CASSQEGQANIQYF. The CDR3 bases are TGCGCCAGCAGCCAAGAGGGACAGGCAAACATTCAGTACTTC.

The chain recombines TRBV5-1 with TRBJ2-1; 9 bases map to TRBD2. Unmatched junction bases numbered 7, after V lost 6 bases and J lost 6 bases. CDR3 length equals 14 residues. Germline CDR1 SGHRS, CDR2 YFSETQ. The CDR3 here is CASTGTSLGNEQFF. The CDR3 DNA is TGCGCCAGCACCGGGACTAGCTTAGGCAATGAGCAGTTCTTC. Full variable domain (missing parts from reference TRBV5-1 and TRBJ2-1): KAGVTQTPRYLIKTRGQQVTLSCSPISGHRSVSWYQQTPGQGLQFLFEYFSETQRNKGNFPGRFSGRQFSNSRSEMNVSTLELGDSALYLCASTGTSLGNEQFFGPGTRLTVL.

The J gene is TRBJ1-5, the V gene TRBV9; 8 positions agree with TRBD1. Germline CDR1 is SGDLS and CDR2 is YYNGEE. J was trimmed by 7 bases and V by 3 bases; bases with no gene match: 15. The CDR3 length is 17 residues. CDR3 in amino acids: CASSAIRDRRDPQPQHF. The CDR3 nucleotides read TGTGCCAGCAGCGCGATCCGGGACAGGAGGGATCCGCAGCCCCAGCATTTT.